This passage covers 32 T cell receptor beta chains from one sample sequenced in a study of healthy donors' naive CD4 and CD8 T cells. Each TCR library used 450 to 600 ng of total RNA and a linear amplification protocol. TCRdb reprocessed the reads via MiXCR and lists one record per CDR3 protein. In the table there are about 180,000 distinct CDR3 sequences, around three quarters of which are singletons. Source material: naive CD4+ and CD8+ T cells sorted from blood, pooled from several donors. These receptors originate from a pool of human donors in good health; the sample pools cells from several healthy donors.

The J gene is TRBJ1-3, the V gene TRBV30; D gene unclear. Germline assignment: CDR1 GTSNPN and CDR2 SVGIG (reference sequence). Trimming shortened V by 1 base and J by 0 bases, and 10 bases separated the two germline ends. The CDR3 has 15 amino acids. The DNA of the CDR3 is TGTGCCTGGAGTGCCCGACCGAACTCTGGAAACACCATATATTTT. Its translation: CAWSARPNSGNTIYF.

CDR3 protein: CASSRGQGVAEAFF. For the CDR3, the DNA is TGTGCCAGCAGTAGGGGACAGGGGGTGGCTGAAGCTTTCTTT. V is TRBV5-5 and J is TRBJ1-1; 11 bases agree with TRBD1. The CDR3 runs 14 residues. V lost 5 bases, J lost 6 bases, and 6 bases stayed unmatched. The germline gives CDR1 SGHKS, CDR2 YYEKEE (reference sequence).

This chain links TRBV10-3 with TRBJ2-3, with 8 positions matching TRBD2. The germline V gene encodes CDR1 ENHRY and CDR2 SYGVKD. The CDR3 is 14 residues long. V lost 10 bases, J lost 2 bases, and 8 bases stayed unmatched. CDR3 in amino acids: CASSSSGDTDTQYF. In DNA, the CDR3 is TGTGCCAGTAGCAGTAGCGGGGACACAGATACGCAGTATTTT.

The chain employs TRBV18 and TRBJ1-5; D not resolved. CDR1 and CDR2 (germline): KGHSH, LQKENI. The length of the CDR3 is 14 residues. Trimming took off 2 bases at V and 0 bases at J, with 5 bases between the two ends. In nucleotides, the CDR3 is TGTGCCAGCTCACCAGTCTCTAGCAATCAGCCCCAGCATTTT. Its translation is CASSPVSSNQPQHF. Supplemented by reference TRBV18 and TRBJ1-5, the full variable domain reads NAGVMQNPRHLVRRRGQEARLRCSPMKGHSHVYWYRQLPEEGLKFMVYLQKENIIDESGMPKERFSAEFPKEGPSILRIQQVVRGDSAAYFCASSPVSSNQPQHFGDGTRLSIL.

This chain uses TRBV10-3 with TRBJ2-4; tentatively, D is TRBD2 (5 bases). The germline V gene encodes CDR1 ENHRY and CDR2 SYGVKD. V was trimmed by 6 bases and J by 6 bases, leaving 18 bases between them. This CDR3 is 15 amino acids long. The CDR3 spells CAISTKQGRGNIQYF. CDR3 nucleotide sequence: TGTGCCATCAGCACAAAACAAGGACGGGGAAACATTCAGTACTTC.

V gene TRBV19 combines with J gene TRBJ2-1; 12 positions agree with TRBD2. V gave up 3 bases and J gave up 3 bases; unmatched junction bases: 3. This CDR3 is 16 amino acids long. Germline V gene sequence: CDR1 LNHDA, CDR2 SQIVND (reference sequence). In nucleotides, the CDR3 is TGTGCCAGTAGTATTCTACTAGCGGGAGGCTACAATGAGCAGTTCTTC. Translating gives CASSILLAGGYNEQFF.

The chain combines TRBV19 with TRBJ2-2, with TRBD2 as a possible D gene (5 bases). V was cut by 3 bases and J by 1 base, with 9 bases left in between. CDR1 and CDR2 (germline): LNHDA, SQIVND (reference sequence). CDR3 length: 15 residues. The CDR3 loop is CASSIQSGNTGELFF. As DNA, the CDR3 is TGTGCCAGTAGTATCCAAAGCGGGAACACCGGGGAGCTGTTTTTT. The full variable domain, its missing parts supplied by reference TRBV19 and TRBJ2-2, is DGGITQSPKYLFRKEGQNVTLSCEQNLNHDAMYWYRQDPGQGLRLIYYSQIVNDFQKGDIAEGYSVSREKKESFPLTVTSAQKNPTAFYLCASSIQSGNTGELFFGEGSRLTVL.

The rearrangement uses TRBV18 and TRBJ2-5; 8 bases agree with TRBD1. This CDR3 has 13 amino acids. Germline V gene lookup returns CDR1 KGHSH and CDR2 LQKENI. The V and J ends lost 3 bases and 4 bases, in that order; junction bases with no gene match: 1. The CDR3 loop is CASSPGQGETQYF. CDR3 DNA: TGTGCCAGCTCACCCGGACAGGGAGAGACCCAGTACTTC.

CDR3 protein: CASSPGLAGRSYEQYF. DNA of the CDR3: TGTGCCAGTAGTCCCGGACTAGCGGGCCGCTCCTACGAGCAGTACTTC. The chain joins TRBV19 to TRBJ2-7; 11 positions agree with TRBD2. The CDR3 loop spans 16 amino acids. Trimming took 5 bases from V and 0 from J; bases not matched to a gene: 6. The germline V gene has CDR1 LNHDA and CDR2 SQIVND (reference sequence).

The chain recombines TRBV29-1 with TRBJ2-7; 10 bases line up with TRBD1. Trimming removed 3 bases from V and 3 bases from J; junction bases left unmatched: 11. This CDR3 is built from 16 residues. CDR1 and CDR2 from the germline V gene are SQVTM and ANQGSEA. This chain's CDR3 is CSVEERRDRGYYEQYF. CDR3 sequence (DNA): TGCAGCGTTGAGGAGCGAAGGGACAGGGGATACTACGAGCAGTACTTC.

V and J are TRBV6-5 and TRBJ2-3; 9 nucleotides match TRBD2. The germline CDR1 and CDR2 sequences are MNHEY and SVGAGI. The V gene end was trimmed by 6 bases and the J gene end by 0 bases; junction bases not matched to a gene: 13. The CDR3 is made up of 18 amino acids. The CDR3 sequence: CASRQGTSRPSSTDTQYF. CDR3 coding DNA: TGTGCCAGCAGGCAGGGGACTAGCCGACCCTCTAGCACAGATACGCAGTATTTT.

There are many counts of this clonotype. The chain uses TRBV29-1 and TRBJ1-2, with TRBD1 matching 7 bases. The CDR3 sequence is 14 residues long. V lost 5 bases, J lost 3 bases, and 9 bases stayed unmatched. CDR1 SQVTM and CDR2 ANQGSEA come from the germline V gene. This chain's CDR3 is CSVPQGGADYGYTF. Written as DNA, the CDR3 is TGCAGCGTTCCCCAGGGGGGCGCGGACTATGGCTACACCTTC. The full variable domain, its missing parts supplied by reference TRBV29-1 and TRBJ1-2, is SAVISQKPSRDICQRGTSLTIQCQVDSQVTMMFWYRQQPGQSLTLIATANQGSEATYESGFVIDKFPISRPNLTFSTLTVSNMSPEDSSIYLCSVPQGGADYGYTFGSGTRLTVV.

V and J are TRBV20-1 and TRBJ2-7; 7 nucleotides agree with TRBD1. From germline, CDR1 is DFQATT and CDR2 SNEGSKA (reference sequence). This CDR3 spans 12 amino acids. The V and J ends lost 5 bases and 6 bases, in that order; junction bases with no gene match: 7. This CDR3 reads CSAGTGVGEQYF. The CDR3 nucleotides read TGCAGTGCTGGCACAGGGGTTGGCGAGCAGTACTTC.

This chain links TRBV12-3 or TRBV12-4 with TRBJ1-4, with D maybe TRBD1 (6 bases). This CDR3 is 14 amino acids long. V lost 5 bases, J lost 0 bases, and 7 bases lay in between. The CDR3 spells CASSRQATNEKLFF. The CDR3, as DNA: TGTGCCAGCAGTCGACAGGCAACTAATGAAAAACTGTTTTTT.

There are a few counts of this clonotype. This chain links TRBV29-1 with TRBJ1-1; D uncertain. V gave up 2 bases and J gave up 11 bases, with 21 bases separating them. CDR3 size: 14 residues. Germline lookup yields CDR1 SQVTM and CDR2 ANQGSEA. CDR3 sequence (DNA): TGCAGCGTTGAAATCCCCCTCTCGCCGGAAGGTGCTTTCTTT. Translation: CSVEIPLSPEGAFF.

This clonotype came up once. CDR3 DNA sequence: TGTGCCACTAAAAAGGGGGCCGGACCAACTAATGAAAAACTGTTTTTT. Translation: CATKKGAGPTNEKLFF. The chain has TRBV19 and TRBJ1-4; 7 bases are shared with TRBD1. This CDR3 comprises 16 residues. CDR1 is LNHDA and CDR2 is SQIVND in the germline V gene (reference sequence). Germline trimming cut 10 bases from V and 0 bases from J; bases unmatched to any gene: 11.

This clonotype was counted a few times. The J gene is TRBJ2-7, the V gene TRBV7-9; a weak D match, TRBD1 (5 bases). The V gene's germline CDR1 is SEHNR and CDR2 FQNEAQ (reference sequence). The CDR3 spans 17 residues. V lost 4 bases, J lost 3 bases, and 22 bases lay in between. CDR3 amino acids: CASSSHPSGKNFYEQYF. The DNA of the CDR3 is TGTGCCAGCAGCTCTCATCCCTCAGGGAAGAACTTCTACGAGCAGTACTTC. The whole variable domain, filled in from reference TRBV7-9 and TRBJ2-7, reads DTGVSQNPRHKITKRGQNVTFRCDPISEHNRLYWYRQTLGQGPEFLTYFQNEAQLEKSRLLSDRFSAERPKGSFSTLEIQRTEQGDSAMYLCASSSHPSGKNFYEQYFGPGTRLTVT.

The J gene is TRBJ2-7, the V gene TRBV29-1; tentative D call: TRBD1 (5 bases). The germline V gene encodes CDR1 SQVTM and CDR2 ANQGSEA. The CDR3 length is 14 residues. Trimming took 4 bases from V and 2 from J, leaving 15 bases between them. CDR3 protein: CSVVQGRGTYEQYF. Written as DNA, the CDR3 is TGCAGCGTTGTTCAGGGCAGAGGCACCTACGAGCAGTACTTC.

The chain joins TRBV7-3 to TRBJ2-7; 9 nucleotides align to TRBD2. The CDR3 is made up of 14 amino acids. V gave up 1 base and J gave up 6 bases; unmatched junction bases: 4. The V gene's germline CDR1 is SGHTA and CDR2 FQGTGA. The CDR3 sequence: CASSLISGSTEQYF. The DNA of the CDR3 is TGTGCCAGCAGCTTAATTAGCGGGAGTACCGAGCAGTACTTC. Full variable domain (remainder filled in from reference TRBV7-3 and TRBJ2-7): GAGVSQTPSNKVTEKGKYVELRCDPISGHTALYWYRQSLGQGPEFLIYFQGTGAADDSGLPNDRFFAVRPEGSVSTLKIQRTERGDSAVYLCASSLISGSTEQYFGPGTRLTVT.

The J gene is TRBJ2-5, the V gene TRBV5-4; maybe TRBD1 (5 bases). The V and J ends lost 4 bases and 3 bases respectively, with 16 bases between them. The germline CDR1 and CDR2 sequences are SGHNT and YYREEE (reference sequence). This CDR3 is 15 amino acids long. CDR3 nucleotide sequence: TGTGCCAGCAGCGCTACTACAGGTGTGGAAGAGACCCAGTACTTC. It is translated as CASSATTGVEETQYF.

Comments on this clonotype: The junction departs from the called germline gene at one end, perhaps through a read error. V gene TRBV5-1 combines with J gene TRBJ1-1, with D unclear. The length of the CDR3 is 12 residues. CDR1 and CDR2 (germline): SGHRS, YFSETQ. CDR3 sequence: CASSPPSIEAFF. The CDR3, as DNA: TGTGCCAGCAGCCCCCCATCCATTGAAGCTTTCTTT.

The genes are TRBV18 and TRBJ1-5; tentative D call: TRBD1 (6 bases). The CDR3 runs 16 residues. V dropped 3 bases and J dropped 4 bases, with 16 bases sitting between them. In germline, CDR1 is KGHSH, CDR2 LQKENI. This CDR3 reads CASSPTGNRENQPQHF. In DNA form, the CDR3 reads TGTGCCAGCTCACCTACCGGGAACAGGGAGAATCAGCCCCAGCATTTT.

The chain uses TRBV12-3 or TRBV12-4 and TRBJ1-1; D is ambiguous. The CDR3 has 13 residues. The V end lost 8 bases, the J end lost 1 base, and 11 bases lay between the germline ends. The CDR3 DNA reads TGTGCCAGCTCCTGGGCAACGAACACTGAAGCTTTCTTT. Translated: CASSWATNTEAFF.

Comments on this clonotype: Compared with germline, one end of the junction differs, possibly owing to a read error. The CDR3 spells CATSRGKETQYF. In DNA, the CDR3 is TGTGCCACCAGCAGGGGAAAAGAAACCCAGTACTTC. V usage is TRBV15 and J usage is TRBJ2-5; no clear D gene. The CDR3 length is 12 residues. Per germline, CDR1 LNHNV and CDR2 YYDKDF (reference sequence).

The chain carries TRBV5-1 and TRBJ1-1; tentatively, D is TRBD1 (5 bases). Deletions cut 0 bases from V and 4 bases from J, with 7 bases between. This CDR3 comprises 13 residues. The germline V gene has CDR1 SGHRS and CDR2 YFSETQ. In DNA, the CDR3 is TGCGCCAGCAGCTTGGAAGGGGTCACTGAAGCTTTCTTT. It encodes CASSLEGVTEAFF. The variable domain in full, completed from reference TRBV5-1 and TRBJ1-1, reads KAGVTQTPRYLIKTRGQQVTLSCSPISGHRSVSWYQQTPGQGLQFLFEYFSETQRNKGNFPGRFSGRQFSNSRSEMNVSTLELGDSALYLCASSLEGVTEAFFGQGTRLTVV.

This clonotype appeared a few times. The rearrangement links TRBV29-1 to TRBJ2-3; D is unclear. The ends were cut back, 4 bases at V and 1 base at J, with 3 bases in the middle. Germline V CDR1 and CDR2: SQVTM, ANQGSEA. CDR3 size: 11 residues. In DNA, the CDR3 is TGCAGCGTTGCCGGCACAGATACGCAGTATTTT. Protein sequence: CSVAGTDTQYF.

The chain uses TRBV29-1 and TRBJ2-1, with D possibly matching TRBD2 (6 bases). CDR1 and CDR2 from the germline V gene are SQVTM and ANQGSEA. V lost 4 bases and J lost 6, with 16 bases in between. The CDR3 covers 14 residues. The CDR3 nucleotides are TGCAGCGTTGCACTCCTCTCGCGGGGCAATGAGCAGTTCTTC. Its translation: CSVALLSRGNEQFF.

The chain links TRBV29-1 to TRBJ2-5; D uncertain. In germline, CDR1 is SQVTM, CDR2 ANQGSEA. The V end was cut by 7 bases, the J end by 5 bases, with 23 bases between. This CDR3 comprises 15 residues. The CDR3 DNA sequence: TGCAGCGCTGGGTCGACCAGAGGTTCCAGTGAGACCCAGTACTTC. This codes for CSAGSTRGSSETQYF.

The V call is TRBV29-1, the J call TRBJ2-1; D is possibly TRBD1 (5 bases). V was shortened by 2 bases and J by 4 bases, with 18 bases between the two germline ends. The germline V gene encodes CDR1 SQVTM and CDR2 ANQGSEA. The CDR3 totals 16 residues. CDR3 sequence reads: CSVEQGDKRLYNEQFF. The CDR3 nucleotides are TGCAGCGTTGAACAGGGTGATAAGAGGTTATACAATGAGCAGTTCTTC.

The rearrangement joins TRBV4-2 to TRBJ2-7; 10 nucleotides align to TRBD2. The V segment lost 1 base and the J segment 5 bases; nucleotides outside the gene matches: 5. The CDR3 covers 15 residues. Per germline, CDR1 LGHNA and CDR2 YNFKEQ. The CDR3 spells CASSQASGREHEQYF. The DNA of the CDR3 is TGTGCCAGCAGCCAAGCTAGCGGGAGAGAACACGAGCAGTACTTC.

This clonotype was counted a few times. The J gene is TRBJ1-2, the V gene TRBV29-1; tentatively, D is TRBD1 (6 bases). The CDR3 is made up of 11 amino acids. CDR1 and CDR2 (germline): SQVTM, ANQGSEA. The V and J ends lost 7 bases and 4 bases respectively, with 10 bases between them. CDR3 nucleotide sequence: TGCAGCGCCAGGACAGCCTATGGCTACACCTTC. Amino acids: CSARTAYGYTF.

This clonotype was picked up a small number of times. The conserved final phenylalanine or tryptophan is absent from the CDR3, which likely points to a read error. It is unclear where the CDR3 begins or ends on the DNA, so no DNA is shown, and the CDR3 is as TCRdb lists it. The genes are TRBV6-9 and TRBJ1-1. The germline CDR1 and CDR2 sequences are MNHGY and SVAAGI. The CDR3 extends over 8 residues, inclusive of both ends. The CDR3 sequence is CASPNCLI.